The 25 T cell receptor beta chains below come from one sample, sequenced in a study of human T cells and chemical hapten exposure. TCRdb re-derived calls from the RACE reads in MiXCR, one entry per CDR3 protein. In the table there are 150,000 to 200,000 distinct CDR3 sequences, under 25% of which are singletons. Time point meaning: patch test 3, about 24 weeks after DPC sensitization. This sample's treatment: therapeutic diphenylcyclopropenone sensitization with weekly scalp DPC. Sequences were derived from whole blood, sampled in connection with sensitization to the hapten diphenylcyclopropenone (DPC). The receptors here all came from a middle-aged woman with alopecia areata. Some clones in this sample may be carry-over from other donors' samples.

The chain links TRBV29-1 to TRBJ2-1; D may be TRBD1 (5 bases). The CDR3 spans 14 residues. The V gene's germline CDR1 is SQVTM and CDR2 ANQGSEA. The V and J ends lost 4 bases and 3 bases respectively, with 13 bases between them. The CDR3 protein is CSVGGQGYYNEQFF. CDR3 in DNA: TGCAGCGTTGGAGGCCAGGGTTACTACAATGAGCAGTTCTTC.

The V call is TRBV7-9, the J call TRBJ2-6; D call uncertain. This CDR3 has 14 amino acids. CDR1 is SEHNR, CDR2 FQNEAQ, per germline (reference sequence). The V gene lost 6 bases and the J gene lost 2 bases, with 8 bases spanning the gap. The CDR3 here is CASSHVAGANVLTF. For the CDR3, the DNA is TGTGCCAGCAGTCACGTCGCTGGGGCCAACGTCCTGACTTTC.

The chain joins TRBV9 to TRBJ2-3, with TRBD2 as a possible D gene (6 bases). There are 15 residues in the CDR3. Per the germline V gene, CDR1 is SGDLS and CDR2 is YYNGEE. V was cut by 0 bases and J by 1 base, with 9 bases left in between. CDR3 bases: TGTGCCAGCAGCGTAGAATCTAGCGGCACAGATACGCAGTATTTT. This codes for CASSVESSGTDTQYF.

This clonotype was detected ten times or more. The chain couples TRBV14 to TRBJ2-2; D is perhaps TRBD2 (6 bases). The V gene's germline CDR1 is SGHDN and CDR2 FVKESK. V was cut by 4 bases and J by 7 bases, with 10 bases left in between. CDR3 size: 13 residues. CDR3 residues: CASSLNSGGELFF. The CDR3 DNA follows: TGTGCCAGCAGCCTAAATAGCGGCGGGGAGCTGTTTTTT.

This chain uses TRBV4-3 with TRBJ2-7; TRBD2 might be the D (5 bases). Trimming stripped 0 bases from V and 7 bases from J, with 10 bases between. Germline loops: CDR1 LGHNA, CDR2 YSLEER. The CDR3 spans 13 residues. The CDR3 nucleotides are TGCGCCAGCAGCCAAGAACTAGTCGGGGAGCAGTACTTC. As protein: CASSQELVGEQYF.

This clonotype appeared a few times. This chain links TRBV12-3 or TRBV12-4 with TRBJ2-1, with TRBD1 as a possible D gene (6 bases). CDR3 length: 14 residues. The V and J ends lost 5 bases and 6 bases respectively, with 14 bases between them. CDR3 region: CASSLQGSSNEQFF. The CDR3 region has the DNA TGTGCCAGCAGTCTCCAGGGGAGTTCCAATGAGCAGTTCTTC.

V and J are TRBV28 and TRBJ1-2; 7 bases fit TRBD1. The CDR3 is 12 residues long. Germline CDR1 is MDHEN and CDR2 is SYDVKM. After removal of 8 bases from V and 7 bases from J, the junction contained 7 bases not matched to a gene. In DNA form, the CDR3 reads TGTGCCAGCGGCGGACAGGTTCCTGGCTACACCTTC. This codes for CASGGQVPGYTF.

The J gene is TRBJ1-5, the V gene TRBV6-2 or TRBV6-3; 8 nucleotides line up with TRBD1. This CDR3 region has 16 residues. Germline assignment: CDR1 MNHEY and CDR2 SVGEGT. V trimming: 6 bases; J trimming: 2 bases; junction bases outside the gene matches: 9. The chain's CDR3 is CASSRLGQGRNQPQHF. The CDR3 DNA reads as TGTGCCAGCAGCCGCCTCGGACAGGGTCGCAATCAGCCCCAGCATTTT.

V gene TRBV12-3 or TRBV12-4 combines with J gene TRBJ1-6; a possible D gene is TRBD1 (6 bases). Trimming left V 1 base short and J 7 bases short, with 11 bases between. This CDR3 is 15 amino acids long. This CDR3 reads CASSLDDRWNSPLHF. The CDR3 bases are TGTGCCAGCAGTTTAGATGACAGGTGGAATTCACCCCTCCACTTT.

This clonotype was picked up a small number of times. The chain joins TRBV28 to TRBJ2-3; D is possibly TRBD2 (6 bases). Germline V CDR1 and CDR2: MDHEN, SYDVKM. Trimming cost V 5 bases and J 0 bases, with 9 bases left between them. The CDR3 is 14 residues long. CDR3 in amino acids: CASSPGGSTDTQYF. In DNA form, the CDR3 reads TGTGCCAGCAGTCCAGGAGGGAGCACAGATACGCAGTATTTT.

This clonotype was seen a few times. The gene calls are TRBV5-1 and TRBJ2-7; a possible D gene is TRBD2 (5 bases). CDR1 and CDR2 from the germline V gene are SGHRS and YFSETQ. The CDR3 is 13 residues long. The V gene lost 0 bases and the J gene lost 3 bases, with 7 bases spanning the gap. The CDR3 nucleotides read TGCGCCAGCAGCTTGGAGCGGAACTACGAGCAGTACTTC. Protein sequence: CASSLERNYEQYF.

This clonotype came up a few times. CDR3 in amino acids: CSARTGQGTSYEQYF. The CDR3 nucleotides read TGCAGTGCTAGGACGGGACAGGGTACTTCCTACGAGCAGTACTTC. The chain has TRBV20-1 and TRBJ2-7; 9 bases fit TRBD1. The V segment lost 3 bases and the J segment 1 base; nucleotides outside the gene matches: 7. Germline CDR1 DFQATT, CDR2 SNEGSKA (reference sequence). This CDR3 has 15 residues.

The genes are TRBV12-3 or TRBV12-4 and TRBJ1-4; D may be TRBD1 (5 bases). V lost 1 base and J lost 2, with 14 bases in between. The CDR3 has 17 amino acids. CDR3 sequence reads: CASSLGSGLLTNEKLFF. The CDR3 DNA reads as TGTGCCAGCAGTTTAGGGTCGGGACTCCTTACTAATGAAAAACTGTTTTTT.

This clonotype was recorded many times. This chain connects TRBV29-1 to TRBJ1-1, with D possibly TRBD1 on 6 matching bases. Germline V lookup: CDR1 SQVTM, CDR2 ANQGSEA. V was trimmed by 6 bases and J by 5 bases, leaving 10 bases between them. The CDR3 contains 11 residues. This CDR3 is CSVYRETEAFF. DNA for the CDR3: TGCAGCGTCTACAGGGAGACTGAAGCTTTCTTT.

The chain has TRBV25-1 and TRBJ2-7, with a tentative D call TRBD2 (6 bases). This CDR3 region has 13 residues. Trimming left V 3 bases short and J 4 bases short, with 10 bases between. Germline-derived CDR1 and CDR2 are MGHDK and SYGVNS. The CDR3 sequence: CASSDGGRYEQYF. CDR3 in DNA: TGTGCCAGCAGTGATGGAGGGCGTTACGAGCAGTACTTC.

This clonotype was seen only a few times. This sequence joins TRBV4-1 and TRBJ2-5; a weak D match, TRBD2 (6 bases). Germline V CDR1 and CDR2: MGHRA, YSYEKL. The CDR3 sequence is 12 residues long. The ends were cut back, 5 bases at V and 5 bases at J, with 9 bases in the middle. The CDR3 is CASSGGNETQYF. CDR3 in DNA: TGCGCCAGCAGCGGGGGGAACGAGACCCAGTACTTC.

The rearrangement links TRBV9 to TRBJ1-1; a possible D gene is TRBD1 (5 bases). The V gene's germline CDR1 is SGDLS and CDR2 YYNGEE. The CDR3 length is 14 residues. The V end lost 5 bases, the J end lost 1 base, and 12 bases lay between the germline ends. The CDR3 region has the DNA TGTGCCAGCAGAGGAAGGGACGGGAACACTGAAGCTTTCTTT. It translates to CASRGRDGNTEAFF.

The CDR3 DNA reads TGCAGTGCTAGAGATCGAGCGGCCGAGACCCAGTACTTC. Translating it yields CSARDRAAETQYF. The V gene is TRBV20-1, the J gene TRBJ2-5; weak D call: TRBD2 (5 bases). CDR3 length: 13 amino acids. The V end was cut by 0 bases, the J end by 5 bases, with 10 bases between. CDR1 is DFQATT and CDR2 is SNEGSKA in the germline V gene (reference sequence).

The chain couples TRBV5-6 to TRBJ2-5; tentative D call: TRBD1 (6 bases). Looked up from germline, CDR1 is SGHDT and CDR2 is YYEEEE. With 2 bases removed from V and 2 bases from J, the gap between germline ends came to 16 bases. This CDR3 region has 16 residues. In DNA, the CDR3 is TGTGCCAGCAGCTTCCTGAGAGGACAGATTCAAGAGACCCAGTACTTC. It encodes CASSFLRGQIQETQYF.

The J gene is TRBJ2-7, the V gene TRBV5-1; 9 nucleotides agree with TRBD2. V shed 0 bases and J 3 bases; nucleotides not matched to a gene: 1. There are 14 residues in the CDR3. CDR1 is SGHRS, CDR2 YFSETQ, per germline. CDR3 loop: CASSLELAGYEQYF. In nucleotides, the CDR3 is TGCGCCAGCAGCTTGGAACTAGCGGGCTACGAGCAGTACTTC.

This clonotype was observed at least ten times. The chain uses TRBV12-3 or TRBV12-4 and TRBJ2-7, with 8 bases that match TRBD2. V was pared by 4 bases and J by 1 base, with 9 bases of the junction left unmatched. The CDR3 sequence is 16 residues long. The CDR3 nucleotides are TGTGCCAGCAGTTCCTCTCCGGGACTAGAGTCCTACGAGCAGTACTTC. The encoded protein is CASSSSPGLESYEQYF.

A single count supports this clonotype. The J gene is TRBJ1-3, the V gene TRBV21-1. TRBV21-1 is reported as a pseudogene. This CDR3 spans 15 amino acids. The CDR3 bases are TGTGCCAGCAGCGCGGACCTACCGAATGGAAACACCATATATTTT. It is translated as CASSADLPNGNTIYF.

Points on this clonotype: Because it lacks the conserved phenylalanine or tryptophan at the end, this CDR3 is likely a read error. No DNA is shown, since the ends of the CDR3 on it are uncertain; the CDR3 is the one TCRdb lists. J is TRBJ1-2 and V is TRBV4-3. The CDR3 extends over 10 residues, inclusive of both ends. Germline CDR1 is LGHNA and CDR2 is YSLEER. CDR3 amino acids: CASSLDSYPK.

The gene calls are TRBV6-2 or TRBV6-3 and TRBJ1-5; possible D gene TRBD1, 5 bases. The germline gives CDR1 MNHEY, CDR2 SVGEGT. V was clipped by 2 bases and J by 6 bases, with 14 bases between them. This CDR3 region has 15 residues. CDR3 sequence reads: CASSYMAGNGQPQHF. Written as DNA, the CDR3 is TGTGCCAGCAGTTACATGGCAGGGAATGGTCAGCCCCAGCATTTT.

V and J are TRBV24-1 and TRBJ2-1; possibly TRBD1 or TRBD2 for D (6 bases each). The CDR3 loop spans 14 amino acids. Looked up from germline, CDR1 is KGHDR and CDR2 is SFDVKD. The V end lost 5 bases, the J end lost 8 bases, and 15 bases lay between the germline ends. As DNA, the CDR3 is TGTGCCACCAGTGGATCGGGGGCCACGGATGAGCAGTTCTTC. Translated, it gives CATSGSGATDEQFF.